This T cell receptor beta chain was documented in a study of cytomegalovirus exposure and HLA in healthy donors. Generated by immunoSEQ multiplex PCR, the TCRdb table keeps only in-frame clones and is missing some. The table has 100,000 to 150,000 clones, around nine tenths seen once. The CDR3 is 13 residues long. Trimming took 4 bases from V and 3 from J, leaving 10 bases between them. Germline CDR1 SNHLY, CDR2 FYNNEI. This receptor was obtained from a woman in her late teens or twenties in good health and CMV-seronegative. The source material was PBMCs. The chain carries TRBV2 and TRBJ2-7; no definite D call. CDR3 region: CASSGPTGYEQYF. CDR3 in DNA: TGTGCCAGCAGTGGCCCCACGGGCTACGAGCAGTACTTC.